The TCR beta chain described here comes from a study of blood T cells in healthy people across ages. The sample holds a few counts of this clonotype. A sample-barcoded 5' primer and a J-beta primer mix were used in a second PCR of roughly 7 to 11 cycles. TCRdb reanalysed the 5' RACE reads using MiXCR and keeps one entry per CDR3 protein. The table has around 1,900,000 distinct CDR3 sequences, about two fifths seen once; the top ten hold around 23%. Germline values: CDR1 KGHDR, CDR2 SFDVKD. The CDR3 runs 11 residues. Losses at the gene ends were 9 bases for V and 4 bases for J; bases not matched to a gene: 0.

This rearrangement joins TRBV24-1 to TRBJ2-7, with 9 bases matching TRBD1. Source material: blood. This TCR derives from a human donor in good health. The CDR3 DNA sequence: TGTGCCACCGGACAGGGGTACGAGCAGTACTTC. It yields the protein CATGQGYEQYF.